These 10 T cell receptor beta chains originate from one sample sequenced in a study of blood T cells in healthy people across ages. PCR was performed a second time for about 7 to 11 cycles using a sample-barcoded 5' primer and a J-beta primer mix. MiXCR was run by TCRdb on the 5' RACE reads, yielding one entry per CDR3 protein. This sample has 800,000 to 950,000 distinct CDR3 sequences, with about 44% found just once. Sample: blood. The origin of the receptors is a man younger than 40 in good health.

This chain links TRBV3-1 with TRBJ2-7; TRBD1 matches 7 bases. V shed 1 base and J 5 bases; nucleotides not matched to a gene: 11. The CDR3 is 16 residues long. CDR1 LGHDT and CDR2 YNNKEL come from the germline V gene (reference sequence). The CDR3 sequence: CASSQVGKTGKNEQYF. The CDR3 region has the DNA TGTGCCAGCAGCCAAGTGGGAAAGACAGGGAAAAACGAGCAGTACTTC.

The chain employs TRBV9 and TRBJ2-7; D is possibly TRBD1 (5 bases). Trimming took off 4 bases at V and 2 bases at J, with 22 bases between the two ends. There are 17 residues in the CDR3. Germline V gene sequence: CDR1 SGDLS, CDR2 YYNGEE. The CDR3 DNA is TGTGCCAGCAGCCCACGGCTCGTTGGGGCCACTACCTACGAGCAGTACTTC. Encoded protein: CASSPRLVGATTYEQYF.

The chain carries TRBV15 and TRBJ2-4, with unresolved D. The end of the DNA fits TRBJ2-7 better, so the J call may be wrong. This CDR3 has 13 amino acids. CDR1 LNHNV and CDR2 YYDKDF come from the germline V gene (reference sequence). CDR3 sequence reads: CATSGSTNYEQYF. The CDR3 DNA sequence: TGTGCCACCAGCGGATCTACTAACTACGAGCAGTACTTC.

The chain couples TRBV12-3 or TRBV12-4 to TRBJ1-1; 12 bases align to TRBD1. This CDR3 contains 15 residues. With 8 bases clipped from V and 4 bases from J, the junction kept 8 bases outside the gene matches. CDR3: CASARDRGLSTEAFF. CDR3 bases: TGTGCCAGCGCCCGGGACAGGGGGCTTTCCACTGAAGCTTTCTTT.

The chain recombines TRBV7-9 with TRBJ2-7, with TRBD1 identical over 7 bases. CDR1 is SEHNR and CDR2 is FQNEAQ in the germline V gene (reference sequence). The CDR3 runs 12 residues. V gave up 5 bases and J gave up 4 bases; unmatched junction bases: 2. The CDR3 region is CASSEGQYEQYF. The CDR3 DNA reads TGTGCCAGCAGCGAGGGACAGTACGAGCAGTACTTC.

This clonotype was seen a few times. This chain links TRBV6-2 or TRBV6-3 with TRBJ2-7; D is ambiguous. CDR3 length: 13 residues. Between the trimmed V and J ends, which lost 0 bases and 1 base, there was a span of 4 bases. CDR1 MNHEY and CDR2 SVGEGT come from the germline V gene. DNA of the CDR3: TGTGCCAGCAGTTACTCGGTTTCCTACGAGCAGTACTTC. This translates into CASSYSVSYEQYF.

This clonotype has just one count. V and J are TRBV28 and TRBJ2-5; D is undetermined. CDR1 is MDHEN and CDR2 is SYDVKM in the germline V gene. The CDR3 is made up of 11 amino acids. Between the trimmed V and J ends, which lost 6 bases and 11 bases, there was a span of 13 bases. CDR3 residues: CASSRGYKQYF. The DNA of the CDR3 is TGTGCCAGCAGCAGAGGCTACAAGCAGTACTTC.

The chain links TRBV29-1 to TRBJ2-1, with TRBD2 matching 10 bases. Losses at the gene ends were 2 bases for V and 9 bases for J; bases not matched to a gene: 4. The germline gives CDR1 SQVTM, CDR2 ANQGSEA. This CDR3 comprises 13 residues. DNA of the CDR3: TGCAGCGTTGAAAGCGGGGGGGCCAGTGAGCAGTTCTTC. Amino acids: CSVESGGASEQFF.

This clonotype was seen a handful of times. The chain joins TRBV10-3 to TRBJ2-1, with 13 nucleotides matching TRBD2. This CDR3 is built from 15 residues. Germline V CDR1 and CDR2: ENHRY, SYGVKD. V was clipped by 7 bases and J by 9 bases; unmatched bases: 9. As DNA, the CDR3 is TGTGCCATCAATCCGACTAGCGGGGGGCAGGGTGAGCAGTTCTTC. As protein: CAINPTSGGQGEQFF.

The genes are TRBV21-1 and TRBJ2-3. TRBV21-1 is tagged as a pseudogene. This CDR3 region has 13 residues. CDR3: CASSKNSTDTQYF. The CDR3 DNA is TGTGCCAGCAGCAAAAACAGCACAGATACGCAGTATTTT.